This T cell receptor (beta chain) was documented in a study of response to subunit inactivated influenza vaccine. TCRdb reprocessed the RT-PCR reads via MiXCR and lists one record per CDR3 protein. The sample consists of about 240,000 distinct CDR3 sequences, 12% of them appearing once. Only a few counts were recorded for this clonotype. Its antigen is as yet unknown. Study-wide points: It was suggested by the authors that few new T cells are recruited by each seasonal influenza vaccination.

The source was non-naive T cells sorted from PBMCs, collected less than 15 days before vaccination. This clonotype was sampled from a man aged 45-60 years who received an inactivated influenza vaccine.

The CDR3 DNA reads as TGCGCCAGCAGCTTGACTAGCGGGGGGCCACGCAATGAGCAGTTCTTC. Its translation: CASSLTSGGPRNEQFF. This rearrangement joins TRBV5-1 to TRBJ2-1, with TRBD2 matching over 12 bases. The V gene end was trimmed by 1 base and the J gene end by 6 bases; junction bases not matched to a gene: 5. CDR1 and CDR2 from the germline V gene are SGHRS and YFSETQ. CDR3 length equals 16 residues. Combining the CDR3 with reference TRBV5-1 and TRBJ2-1 gives the whole variable domain KAGVTQTPRYLIKTRGQQVTLSCSPISGHRSVSWYQQTPGQGLQFLFEYFSETQRNKGNFPGRFSGRQFSNSRSEMNVSTLELGDSALYLCASSLTSGGPRNEQFFGPGTRLTVL.